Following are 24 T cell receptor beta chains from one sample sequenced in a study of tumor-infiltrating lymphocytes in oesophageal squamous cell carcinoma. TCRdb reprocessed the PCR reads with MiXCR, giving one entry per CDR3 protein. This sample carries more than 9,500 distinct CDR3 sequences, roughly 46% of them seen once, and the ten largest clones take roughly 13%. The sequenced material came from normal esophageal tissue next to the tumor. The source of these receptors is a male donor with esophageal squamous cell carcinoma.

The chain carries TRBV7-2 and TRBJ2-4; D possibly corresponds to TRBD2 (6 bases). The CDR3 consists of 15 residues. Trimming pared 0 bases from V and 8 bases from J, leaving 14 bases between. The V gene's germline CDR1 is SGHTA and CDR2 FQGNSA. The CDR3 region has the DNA TGTGCCAGCAGCTTAGCGGGGACTGGGGGTGACATTCAGTACTTC. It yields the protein CASSLAGTGGDIQYF. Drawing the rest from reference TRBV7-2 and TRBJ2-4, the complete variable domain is GAGVSQSPSNKVTEKGKDVELRCDPISGHTALYWYRQSLGQGLEFLIYFQGNSAPDKSGLPSDRFSAERTGGSVSTLTIQRTQQEDSAVYLCASSLAGTGGDIQYFGAGTRLSVL.

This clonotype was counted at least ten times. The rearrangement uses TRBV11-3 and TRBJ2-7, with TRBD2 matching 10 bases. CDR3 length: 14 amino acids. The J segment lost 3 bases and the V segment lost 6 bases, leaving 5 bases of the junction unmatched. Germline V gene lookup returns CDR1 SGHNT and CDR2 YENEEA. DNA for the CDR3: TGTGCCAGCAGTCCCGGGACTAGCGACTACGAGCAGTACTTC. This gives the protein CASSPGTSDYEQYF.

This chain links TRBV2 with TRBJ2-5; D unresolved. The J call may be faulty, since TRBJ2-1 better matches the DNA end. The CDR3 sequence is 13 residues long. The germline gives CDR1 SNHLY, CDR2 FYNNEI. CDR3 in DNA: TGTGCCAGCAGTGAAGAACCTCTCGGTGAGCAGTTCTTC. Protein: CASSEEPLGEQFF.

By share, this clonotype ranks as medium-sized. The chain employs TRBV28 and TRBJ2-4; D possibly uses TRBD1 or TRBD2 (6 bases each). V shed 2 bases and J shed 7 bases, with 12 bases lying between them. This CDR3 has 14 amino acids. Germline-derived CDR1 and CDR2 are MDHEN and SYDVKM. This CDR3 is CASSLEGGGNIQYF. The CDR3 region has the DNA TGTGCCAGCAGTTTAGAGGGGGGTGGGAACATTCAGTACTTC.

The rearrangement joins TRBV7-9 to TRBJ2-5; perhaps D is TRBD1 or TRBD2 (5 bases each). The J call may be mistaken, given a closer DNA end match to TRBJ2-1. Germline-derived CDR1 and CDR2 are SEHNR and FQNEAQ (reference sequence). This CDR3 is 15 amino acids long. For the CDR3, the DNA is TGTGCCAGCAGACCCGGGACCCCTATATACAATGAGCAGTTCTTC. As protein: CASRPGTPIYNEQFF.

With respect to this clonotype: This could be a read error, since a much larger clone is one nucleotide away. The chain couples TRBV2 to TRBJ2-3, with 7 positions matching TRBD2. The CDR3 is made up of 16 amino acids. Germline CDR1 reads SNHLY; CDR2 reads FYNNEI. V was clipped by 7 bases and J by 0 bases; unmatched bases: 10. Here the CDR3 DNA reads TGTGCCAGCAATCCAATGGGCGGGAGAAGCACAGATACGCAGTATTTT. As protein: CASNPMGGRSTDTQYF.

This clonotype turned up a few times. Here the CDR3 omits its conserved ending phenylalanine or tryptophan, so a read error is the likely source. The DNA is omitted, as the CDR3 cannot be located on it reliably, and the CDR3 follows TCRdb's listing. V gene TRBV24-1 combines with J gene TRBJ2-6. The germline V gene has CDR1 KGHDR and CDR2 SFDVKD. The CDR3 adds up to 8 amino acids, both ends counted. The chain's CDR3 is CATNTGTS.

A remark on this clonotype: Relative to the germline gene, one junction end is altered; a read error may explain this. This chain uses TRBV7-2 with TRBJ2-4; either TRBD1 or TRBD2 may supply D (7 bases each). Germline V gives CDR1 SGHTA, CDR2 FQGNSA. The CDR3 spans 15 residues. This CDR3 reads CASSLEGRGGSPLHF. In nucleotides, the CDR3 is TGTGCCAGCAGCTTAGAGGGCAGGGGGGGATCACCCCTCCACTTC.

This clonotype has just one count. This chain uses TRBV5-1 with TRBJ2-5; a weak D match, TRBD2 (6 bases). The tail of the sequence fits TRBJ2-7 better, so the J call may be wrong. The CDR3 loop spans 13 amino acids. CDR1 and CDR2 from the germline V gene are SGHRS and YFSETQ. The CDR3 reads CASQNSGSYEQYF. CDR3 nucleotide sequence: TGCGCCAGCCAGAATAGCGGCTCCTACGAGCAGTACTTC.

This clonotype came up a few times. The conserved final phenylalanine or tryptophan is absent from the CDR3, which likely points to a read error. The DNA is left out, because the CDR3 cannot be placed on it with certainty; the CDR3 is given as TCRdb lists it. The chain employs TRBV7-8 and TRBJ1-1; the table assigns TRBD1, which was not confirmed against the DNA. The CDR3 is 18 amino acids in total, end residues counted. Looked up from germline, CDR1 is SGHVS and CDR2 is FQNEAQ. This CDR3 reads CASSPLKDLITMSSSSGQ.

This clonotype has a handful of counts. The CDR3 DNA sequence: TGTGCCAGCAGCTTATCGGCCGGTCGGGACAGGGACTCTGGGGCCAACGTCCTGACTTTC. Translation gives CASSLSAGRDRDSGANVLTF. The chain has TRBV7-6 and TRBJ2-6; 9 nucleotides align to TRBD1. The CDR3 is 20 residues long. Germline trimming cut 2 bases from V and 0 bases from J; bases unmatched to any gene: 11. The germline V gene has CDR1 SGHVS and CDR2 FNYEAQ. The whole variable domain, remainder taken from reference TRBV7-6 and TRBJ2-6, is GAGVSQSPRYKVTKRGQDVALRCDPISGHVSLYWYRQALGQGPEFLTYFNYEAQQDKSGLPNDRFSAERPEGSISTLTIQRTEQRDSAMYRCASSLSAGRDRDSGANVLTFGAGSRLTVL.

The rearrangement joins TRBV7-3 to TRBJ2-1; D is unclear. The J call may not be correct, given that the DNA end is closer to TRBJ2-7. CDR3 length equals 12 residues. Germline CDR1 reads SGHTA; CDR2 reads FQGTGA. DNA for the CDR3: TGTGCCAGCAGCTCAACTCACAATGAGCAGTACTTC. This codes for CASSSTHNEQYF.

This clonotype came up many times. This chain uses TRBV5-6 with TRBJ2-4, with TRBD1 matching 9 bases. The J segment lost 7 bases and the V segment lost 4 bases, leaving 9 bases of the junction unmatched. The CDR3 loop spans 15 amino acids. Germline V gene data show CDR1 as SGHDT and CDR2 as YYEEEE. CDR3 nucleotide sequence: TGTGCCAGCAGCCAGGGACAGGGTGCGGTTAACATTCAGTACTTC. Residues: CASSQGQGAVNIQYF.

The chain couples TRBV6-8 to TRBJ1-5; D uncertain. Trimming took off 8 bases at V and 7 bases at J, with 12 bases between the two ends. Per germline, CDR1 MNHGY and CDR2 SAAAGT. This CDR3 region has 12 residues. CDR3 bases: TGTGCCAGCGCGTCGGGGAGCCAGCCCCAGCATTTT. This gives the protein CASASGSQPQHF.

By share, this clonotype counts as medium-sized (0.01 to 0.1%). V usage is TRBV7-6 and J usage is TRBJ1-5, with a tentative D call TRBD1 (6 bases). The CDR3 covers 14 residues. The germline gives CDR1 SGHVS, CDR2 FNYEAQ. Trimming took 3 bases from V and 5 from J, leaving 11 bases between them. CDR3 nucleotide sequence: TGTGCCAGCAGCTTGCAGGGGACGGATCAGCCCCAGCATTTT. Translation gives CASSLQGTDQPQHF.

CDR3 amino acids: CASSEVTSGGAFYNEQFF. The CDR3 nucleotides are TGTGCCAGCAGTGAAGTAACTAGCGGGGGGGCTTTCTACAATGAGCAGTTCTTC. This chain uses TRBV6-2 or TRBV6-3 with TRBJ2-7, with 13 positions matching TRBD2. The DNA matches TRBJ2-1 better at its end, which makes the J call doubtful. The CDR3 is 18 amino acids. Germline assignment: CDR1 MNHEY and CDR2 SVGEGT.

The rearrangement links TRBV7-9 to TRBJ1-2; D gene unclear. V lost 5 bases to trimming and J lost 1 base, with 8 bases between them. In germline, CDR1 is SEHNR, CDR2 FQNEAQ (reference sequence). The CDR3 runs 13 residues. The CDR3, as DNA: TGTGCCAGCAGCCCGGACGTTAACTATGGCTACACCTTC. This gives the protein CASSPDVNYGYTF. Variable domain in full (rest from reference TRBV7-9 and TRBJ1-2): DTGVSQNPRHKITKRGQNVTFRCDPISEHNRLYWYRQTLGQGPEFLTYFQNEAQLEKSRLLSDRFSAERPKGSFSTLEIQRTEQGDSAMYLCASSPDVNYGYTFGSGTRLTVV.

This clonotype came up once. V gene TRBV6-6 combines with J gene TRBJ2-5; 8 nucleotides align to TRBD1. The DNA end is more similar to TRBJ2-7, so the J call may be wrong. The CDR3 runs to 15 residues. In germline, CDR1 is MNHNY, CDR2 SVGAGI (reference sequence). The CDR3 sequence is CASRAGTGLSYEQYF. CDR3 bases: TGTGCCAGCAGGGCCGGGACAGGTTTGTCTTACGAGCAGTACTTC.

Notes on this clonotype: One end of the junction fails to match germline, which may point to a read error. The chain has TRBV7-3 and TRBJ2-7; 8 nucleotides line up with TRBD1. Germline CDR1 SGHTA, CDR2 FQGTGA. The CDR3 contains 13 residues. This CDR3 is CASSSPDREEQYF. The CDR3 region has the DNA TGTGCCAGCAGCTCCCCGGACAGGGAAGAGCAGTATTTC. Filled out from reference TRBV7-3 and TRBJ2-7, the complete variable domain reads GAGVSQTPSNKVTEKGKYVELRCDPISGHTALYWYRQSLGQGPEFLIYFQGTGAADDSGLPNDRFFAVRPEGSVSTLKIQRTERGDSAVYLCASSSPDREEQYFGPGTRLTVT.

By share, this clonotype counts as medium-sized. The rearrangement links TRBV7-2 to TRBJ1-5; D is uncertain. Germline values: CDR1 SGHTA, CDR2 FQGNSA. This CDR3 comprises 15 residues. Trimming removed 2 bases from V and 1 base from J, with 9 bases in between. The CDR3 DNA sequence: TGTGCCAGCAGCTTATCTTGGGTCAGCAATCAGCCCCAGCATTTT. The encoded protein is CASSLSWVSNQPQHF.

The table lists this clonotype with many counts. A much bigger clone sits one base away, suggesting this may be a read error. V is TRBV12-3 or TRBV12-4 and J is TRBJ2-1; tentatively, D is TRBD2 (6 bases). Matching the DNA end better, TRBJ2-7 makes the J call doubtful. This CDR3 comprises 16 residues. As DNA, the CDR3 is TGTGCCAGCAGTTTATGGGGGGAGAGCTCCTACAATGAGCAGTACTTC. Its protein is CASSLWGESSYNEQYF.

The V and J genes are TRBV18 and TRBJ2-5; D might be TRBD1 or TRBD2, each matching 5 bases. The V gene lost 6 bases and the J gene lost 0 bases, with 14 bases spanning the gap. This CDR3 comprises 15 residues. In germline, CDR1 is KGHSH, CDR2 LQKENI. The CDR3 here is CASSFSRDHQETQYF. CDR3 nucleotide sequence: TGTGCCAGCTCCTTCAGCCGGGACCACCAAGAGACCCAGTACTTC.

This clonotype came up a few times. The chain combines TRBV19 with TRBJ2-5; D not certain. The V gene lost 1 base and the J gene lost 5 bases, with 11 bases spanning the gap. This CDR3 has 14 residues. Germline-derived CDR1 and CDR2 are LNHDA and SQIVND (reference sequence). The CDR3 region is CASSIGVGMETQYF. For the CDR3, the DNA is TGTGCCAGTAGTATAGGGGTCGGAATGGAGACCCAGTACTTC.

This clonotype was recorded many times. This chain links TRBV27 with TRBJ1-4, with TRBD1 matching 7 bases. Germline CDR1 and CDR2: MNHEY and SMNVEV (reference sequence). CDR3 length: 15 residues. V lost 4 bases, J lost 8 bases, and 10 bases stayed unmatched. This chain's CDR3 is CASSSGQVGSEKLFF. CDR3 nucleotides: TGTGCCAGCAGTTCAGGACAGGTGGGGAGCGAAAAACTGTTTTTT. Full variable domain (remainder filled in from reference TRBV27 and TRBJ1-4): EAQVTQNPRYLITVTGKKLTVTCSQNMNHEYMSWYRQDPGLGLRQIYYSMNVEVTDKGDVPEGYKVSRKEKRNFPLILESPSPNQTSLYFCASSSGQVGSEKLFFGSGTQLSVL.